This T cell receptor (beta chain) stems from a study of metastatic and nonmetastatic thyroid tumors (dated by TCRdb to about 2020). For the study in its entirety: The researchers compared repertoires between peripheral blood samples and tumor or nodule tissue samples from patients with malignant or benign thyroid disease.

The CDR3 runs 15 residues from the cysteine to the phenylalanine. The CDR3 DNA has 45 bases and is translated from base 1. The germline V gene sets CDR1 to SNHLY and CDR2 to FYNNEI. The V end gives up 3 bases and the J end 0 bases, leaving 2 bases in the junction not matched to a gene. Preparation of the library involved PCR. The sequencer listed for this sample is Illumina HiSeq 4000. High-throughput sequencing was used to profile the CDR3 region of the TCR beta-chain in every patient. The paper's data handling went like this. A classifier to discriminate distant-metastatic papillary thyroid cancer patients was built from CDR3 differences across clinicopathological groups. To measure repertoire diversity the researchers used the Shannon index, while the Morisita-Horn index served to gauge how similar the tumor and blood repertoires were. TCRdb's own reprocessing of the public reads used fastp at Q25 and MiXCR and kept productive beta chains. These V and J calls rely on TCRdb rather than the paper's analysis. In this sample the table shows tens of thousands of clones, 25% to 35% of which occur a single time. Approximately 15% of the sample is held by the ten biggest clonotypes.

What the work shows at the level of the full study, not this receptor alone: In both blood and tumor samples, malignant tumors were reported to have significantly higher TCR beta diversity than benign nodules.

None of the patients had been given any treatment before thyroid surgery. The study retrospectively analysed patient clinical samples collected from the early 2010s to the late 2010s using T-cell receptor beta sequencing. This clone was observed many times. The antigen it recognizes is unknown. One base away there is no much larger clone; base qualities are not given. The origin of this receptor is a female donor with papillary thyroid cancer or a benign thyroid nodule (not recorded which). Some clones in this sample may be carry-over from other donors' samples. The chain joins TRBV2 to TRBJ2-7, with 10 bases aligning to TRBD2. Material for sequencing was blood. The sequenced DNA is TGTGCCAGCAGTGAGGCTAGCGGGAGCTCCTACGAGCAGTACTTC. Its protein reads: CASSEASGSSYEQYF.